Below, one TCR beta chain is given with its context. The antigen is not known. This entry is derived from a study of cytomegalovirus exposure and HLA in healthy donors. Study-wide context: Samples from HLA-typed donors yielded approximately 80 million unique TCRs in an early data release.

Study-level points and caveats: TCR beta chain V- and J-gene trimming was linked, in a later analysis, to a missense variant in DCLRE1C. On later analysis, the bulk of CMV-associated TCR beta chains appeared to be HLA-restricted.

PCR employed 60 Vbeta and 13 Jbeta primers. The authors' processing: In a later analysis, 79 million or so unique TCR beta chains included roughly 11 million shared by two or more donors. Method: immunoSEQ multiplex PCR; TCRdb's copy keeps in-frame clones and lacks some. The V and J calls and clone size were taken over from that table, and D and trimming were inferred from the DNA. The repertoire consists of about 160,000 clones, with roughly 80% occurring once and the leading ten covering 1.3%. From germline, CDR1 is LNHDA and CDR2 SQIVND (reference sequence). V shed 0 bases and J shed 6 bases, with 12 bases lying between them. The CDR3 runs 14 residues.

The J gene is TRBJ2-7, the V gene TRBV19, with D perhaps matching TRBD2 (5 bases). The sequencing sample was made of PBMCs. The TCR was taken from a man between 25 and 39 years old in good health and CMV-seronegative. CDR3: CASSIEGGMGEQYF. CDR3 DNA: TGTGCCAGTAGTATAGAAGGAGGTATGGGCGAGCAGTACTTC.